The 10 T cell receptor beta chains below come from one sample, sequenced in a study of post-analysis software for immune sequencing data. General observations from the study: In patients, five or six TRBV segments were more frequent than in controls, with TRBV5-6, TRBV5-1 and TRBV20-1 among them.

Carried by the TCR beta cDNA libraries were unique molecular identifiers. TCRdb used MiXCR to reprocess the PCR reads, holding one entry per CDR3 protein. The table records approximately 440,000 distinct CDR3 sequences, 40% to 55% of them present only once. Their recognized antigens are unknown. Sequencing input: blood. Receptors originate from a girl aged 10 to 17 with multiple sclerosis.

The chain is built from TRBV4-1 and TRBJ1-2, with TRBD1 matching 7 bases. V shed 1 base, J shed 0 bases, and the junction held 8 bases outside the gene matches. This CDR3 is 17 amino acids long. The germline V gene encodes CDR1 MGHRA and CDR2 YSYEKL. Here the CDR3 reads CASSQGPTGATNYGYTF. Written as DNA, the CDR3 is TGCGCCAGCAGCCAAGGCCCCACAGGGGCAACTAACTATGGCTACACCTTC.

The V call is TRBV15, the J call TRBJ2-3; a weak D match, TRBD2 (6 bases). This CDR3 is 14 amino acids long. Deletions cut 3 bases from V and 9 bases from J, with 16 bases between. Germline CDR1 and CDR2: LNHNV and YYDKDF (reference sequence). CDR3 amino acids: CATSSRAGPGTQYF. The DNA of the CDR3 is TGTGCCACCAGCAGCCGAGCGGGTCCTGGAACGCAGTATTTT.

The chain recombines TRBV11-2 with TRBJ2-5, with 8 bases lining up with TRBD2. Looked up from germline, CDR1 is SGHAT and CDR2 is FQNNGV. There are 15 residues in the CDR3. The trim removed 5 bases at V and 7 bases at J, leaving 12 bases unmatched. The DNA for the CDR3 is TGTGCCAGCAGCCACCGGGGAGCGGGAGATGGGACCCAGTACTTC. Translated, it gives CASSHRGAGDGTQYF.

The chain has TRBV28 and TRBJ2-7; 8 nucleotides agree with TRBD2. The V and J ends lost 2 bases and 0 bases, in that order; junction bases with no gene match: 6. Germline V gene data show CDR1 as MDHEN and CDR2 as SYDVKM. This CDR3 spans 16 amino acids. DNA of the CDR3: TGTGCCAGCAGTTTACCGGAGCGGGGGAGCTCCTACGAGCAGTACTTC. As protein: CASSLPERGSSYEQYF.

The J gene is TRBJ2-5, the V gene TRBV24-1, with D hard to call. Germline assignment: CDR1 KGHDR and CDR2 SFDVKD. With 4 bases removed from V and 2 bases from J, the gap between germline ends came to 16 bases. This CDR3 has 16 amino acids. The CDR3 coding sequence is TGTGCCACCAGTGACGTGGTGGAGTCTAGACAAGAGACCCAGTACTTC. Amino acid sequence: CATSDVVESRQETQYF.

The gene calls are TRBV11-2 and TRBJ2-4; 8 bases match TRBD1. The CDR3 extends over 13 amino acids. Germline CDR1 reads SGHAT; CDR2 reads FQNNGV. J gave up 9 bases and V 5 bases, and 6 bases lay outside the gene matches. CDR3 in amino acids: CASSVGQGGIQYF. The CDR3 nucleotides read TGTGCCAGCAGCGTCGGACAGGGCGGCATTCAGTACTTC.

The V gene is TRBV14, the J gene TRBJ2-3; D unresolved. The CDR3 covers 14 residues. The germline V gene has CDR1 SGHDN and CDR2 FVKESK. The V gene lost 4 bases and the J gene lost 1 base, with 9 bases spanning the gap. CDR3 loop: CASSPLLGTDTQYF. CDR3 coding DNA: TGTGCCAGCAGCCCACTTTTGGGCACAGATACGCAGTATTTT.

The gene calls are TRBV28 and TRBJ2-1; the match to TRBD2 covers 8 bases. This CDR3 region has 17 residues. Germline V gene lookup returns CDR1 MDHEN and CDR2 SYDVKM. Unmatched junction bases numbered 12, after V lost 6 bases and J lost 2 bases. CDR3 in amino acids: CASSPFLREVTYNEQFF. CDR3 coding DNA: TGTGCCAGCAGCCCCTTTTTGCGGGAGGTGACCTACAATGAGCAGTTCTTC.

This clonotype was seen a handful of times. V is TRBV7-2 and J is TRBJ1-1; the D gene is possibly TRBD1 (6 bases). From germline, CDR1 is SGHTA and CDR2 FQGNSA. Trimming pared 2 bases from V and 2 bases from J, leaving 12 bases between. The CDR3 totals 15 residues. CDR3: CASSLRGAINTEAFF. The CDR3 DNA reads as TGTGCCAGCAGCTTAAGGGGGGCGATTAACACTGAAGCTTTCTTT.

This clonotype was counted between two and nine times. One junction end does not reproduce the germline sequence, and a read error may be involved. The chain uses TRBV15 and TRBJ2-7, with D perhaps matching TRBD2 (5 bases). The CDR3 covers 13 residues. Germline CDR1 is LNHNV and CDR2 is YYDKDF (reference sequence). CDR3 bases: TGTGCCACCAGAAGAGGGTCCTCCTACGAGCAGTACTTC. It is translated as CATRRGSSYEQYF.